This T cell receptor delta chain was captured in a study of γδ T cells in repeated Plasmodium falciparum infection. Study in general: Age- and gender-matched Australian children served as comparison for malaria-exposed Malian children. Each infection was followed by sampling at 21 days, plus baseline and some pre-infection draws.

This clone occurred a few times. A far larger clone is one nucleotide away, so this likely arose from a read error. The sample has other DNA sequences that encode this CDR3 too. TCRdb used CATT to re-call clones from the multiplex PCR reads. The table has 75,000 to 95,000 delta-chain clones, 0.75% to 1% seen once. The sample was gamma-delta T cells from blood. The receptor was isolated from a pool of human donors (malaria-infected and uninfected, not separated).

In DNA form, the CDR3 reads TGCGCTCTTGGGGAAGATCCGAAGTCTGTCGGGGATTCGTACACCGATAAACTCATCTTT. Translated, it gives CALGEDPKSVGDSYTDKLIF. The chain joins TRDV1 to TRDJ1; D may be TRDD3 (6 bases). Assignment of the J gene here rests on matching the DNA to germline, because TCRdb gives none. The CDR3 loop spans 20 amino acids. Looked up from germline, CDR1 is TSWWSYY and CDR2 is QGS.